This T cell receptor (beta chain) was recovered during a study of cytomegalovirus exposure and HLA in healthy donors. Regarding the study as a whole: Reported performance of the classifier showed diagnosis of cytomegalovirus status with high specificity and sensitivity. Some TCR beta chains (about 180 of them) were listed as cytomegalovirus-associated. According to a subsequent analysis, TCR clusters from the first cohort were inclined to appear together in the 130 or so validation repertoires.

The CDR3 loop spans 14 amino acids. The germline CDR1 and CDR2 sequences are MNHEY and SMNVEV (reference sequence). V lost 2 bases, J lost 3 bases, and 8 bases lay in between. Method: immunoSEQ multiplex PCR; TCRdb's copy keeps in-frame clones and lacks some. The sample contains more than 300,000 clones, approximately 90% of which appear only once. Remarks on this clone: The target antigen is unknown.

The sequence derives from a woman younger than 30 in good health and CMV-seronegative. Sequenced: PBMCs. The rearrangement links TRBV27 to TRBJ2-1; D is perhaps TRBD2 (5 bases). The CDR3 sequence is CASSLSGFYNEQFF. Written as DNA, the CDR3 is TGTGCCAGCAGTTTAAGCGGATTCTACAATGAGCAGTTCTTC.